This entry lists 29 T cell receptor beta chains sequenced from one sample in a study of shared clonotypes between healthy human individuals. TCRdb's copy holds only in-frame clones and misses some; the assay was immunoSEQ multiplex PCR. The sample gives 1,500,000 or so clones, less than 99% of which show up once; about 0.34% is in the top ten. The sample comprised naive CD4+ T cells sorted from blood. Subset described: CD45RA+ positively selected. The receptors were sampled from a man under 40 in good health.

This clone was picked up one time. The J gene is TRBJ1-4, the V gene TRBV21-1; the table assigns TRBD1, which was not confirmed against the DNA. TRBV21-1 is termed a pseudogene. The CDR3 totals 18 residues. CDR3 loop: CASSKGRDRALKNEKLFF. In nucleotides, the CDR3 is TGTGCCAGCAGCAAAGGCCGGGACAGGGCCTTAAAGAATGAAAAACTGTTTTTT.

This chain joins TRBV4-3 and TRBJ1-1; 7 positions agree with TRBD1. The CDR3 runs 14 residues. Germline trimming cut 0 bases from V and 6 bases from J; bases unmatched to any gene: 4. CDR1 is LGHNA and CDR2 is YSLEER in the germline V gene. DNA of the CDR3: TGCGCCAGCAGCCAAGATAGAGGGACAGCTGAAGCTTTCTTT. Amino acids: CASSQDRGTAEAFF.

This chain links TRBV4-3 with TRBJ2-1; 15 positions match TRBD2. This CDR3 region has 18 residues. The trim removed 5 bases at V and 7 bases at J, leaving 12 bases unmatched. Germline loops: CDR1 LGHNA, CDR2 YSLEER. CDR3 in DNA: TGCGCCAGCAGCGCCTATGGCCCGGGACTAGCGGGAGGTAATGAGCAGTTCTTC. Its translation: CASSAYGPGLAGGNEQFF.

The chain is built from TRBV5-1 and TRBJ1-1, with 12 nucleotides matching TRBD1. Germline values: CDR1 SGHRS, CDR2 YFSETQ. This CDR3 contains 17 residues. Germline trimming cut 4 bases from V and 1 base from J; bases unmatched to any gene: 8. CDR3 sequence: CASSPGQGARGNTEAFF. The CDR3 DNA is TGCGCCAGCAGCCCGGGACAGGGGGCGAGGGGGAACACTGAAGCTTTCTTT.

This clone appeared once. The V and J genes are TRBV29-1 and TRBJ2-3; D might be TRBD1 (6 bases). The V gene's germline CDR1 is SQVTM and CDR2 ANQGSEA. The CDR3 is 14 amino acids. Deletions cut 7 bases from V and 2 bases from J, with 16 bases between. The CDR3 here is CSAPRGAVTDTQYF. The CDR3 region has the DNA TGCAGCGCCCCCAGGGGCGCCGTCACAGATACGCAGTATTTT.

V is TRBV5-6 and J is TRBJ1-1; no reliable D call. The CDR3 sequence is 13 residues long. Germline V gives CDR1 SGHDT, CDR2 YYEEEE. The V end lost 4 bases, the J end lost 1 base, and 8 bases lay between the germline ends. Written as DNA, the CDR3 is TGTGCCAGCAGCCCCAGGTGGAACACTGAAGCTTTCTTT. Translation: CASSPRWNTEAFF.

V gene TRBV19 combines with J gene TRBJ2-3; no clear D gene. The CDR3 runs 14 residues. Per the germline V gene, CDR1 is LNHDA and CDR2 is SQIVND (reference sequence). V lost 6 bases and J lost 0, with 10 bases in between. The CDR3 sequence is CASRISSSTDTQYF. The CDR3 DNA sequence: TGTGCCAGTAGAATTAGTTCTAGCACAGATACGCAGTATTTT.

The chain carries TRBV7-6 and TRBJ2-5; no clear D. Trimming pared 1 base from V and 7 bases from J, leaving 10 bases between. The CDR3 contains 13 residues. The germline gives CDR1 SGHVS, CDR2 FNYEAQ. CDR3 DNA sequence: TGTGCCAGCAGCTTAGTTAGAGCGTCGACCCAGTACTTC. Its translation is CASSLVRASTQYF.

The chain recombines TRBV6-5 with TRBJ2-1, with D maybe TRBD1 (5 bases). In germline, CDR1 is MNHEY, CDR2 SVGAGI. The CDR3 is 16 residues long. The V end lost 4 bases, the J end lost 4 bases, and 17 bases lay between the germline ends. The CDR3 sequence: CASSLQAPRLYNEQFF. The CDR3 DNA sequence: TGTGCCAGCAGTTTACAGGCTCCGCGTCTGTACAATGAGCAGTTCTTC.

This rearrangement joins TRBV11-2 to TRBJ2-3; 11 positions agree with TRBD2. V shed 6 bases and J 1 base; nucleotides not matched to a gene: 12. The CDR3 runs to 18 residues. The germline CDR1 and CDR2 sequences are SGHAT and FQNNGV. The CDR3 protein is CASSPLGSGRARTDTQYF. The CDR3 nucleotides are TGTGCCAGCAGTCCCTTGGGTAGCGGGAGGGCCCGCACAGATACGCAGTATTTT.

V gene TRBV18 combines with J gene TRBJ2-5; tentatively, D is TRBD2 (6 bases). The V gene's germline CDR1 is KGHSH and CDR2 LQKENI. The CDR3 has 15 residues. The V end lost 2 bases, the J end lost 4 bases, and 14 bases lay between the germline ends. The CDR3 region has the DNA TGTGCCAGCTCACCAGGGGGTTTGCGGGGAGAGACCCAGTACTTC. Protein product: CASSPGGLRGETQYF.

The chain employs TRBV28 and TRBJ2-5, with D unresolved. The CDR3 runs 14 residues. Germline V gives CDR1 MDHEN, CDR2 SYDVKM. Trimming shortened V by 10 bases and J by 3 bases, and 18 bases separated the two germline ends. The CDR3 nucleotides are TGTGCCATTGGCAGAATCAGGAAGGAAGAGACCCAGTACTTC. This translates into CAIGRIRKEETQYF.

V gene TRBV6-5 combines with J gene TRBJ1-4; D perhaps matches TRBD1 (6 bases). V lost 11 bases and J lost 4, with 20 bases in between. This CDR3 is built from 15 residues. Germline V CDR1 and CDR2: MNHEY, SVGAGI. CDR3 DNA: TGTGCCGTCGGTCGCGGGGGCCGGATTAATGAAAAACTGTTTTTT. It yields the protein CAVGRGGRINEKLFF.

The chain has TRBV7-9 and TRBJ2-7, with TRBD1 as a possible D gene (5 bases). The ends were cut back, 8 bases at V and 4 bases at J, with 18 bases in the middle. Per the germline V gene, CDR1 is SEHNR and CDR2 is FQNEAQ (reference sequence). The length of the CDR3 is 14 residues. The CDR3 nucleotides read TGTGCCAGCGTACATGACAGTTCGGTGTACGAGCAGTACTTC. It yields the protein CASVHDSSVYEQYF.

The rearrangement links TRBV29-1 to TRBJ2-1; D uncertain. CDR1 is SQVTM and CDR2 is ANQGSEA in the germline V gene. The V end lost 7 bases, the J end lost 6 bases, and 22 bases lay between the germline ends. The CDR3 covers 15 residues. The CDR3 loop reads CSASPPGRTVNEQFF. As DNA, the CDR3 is TGCAGCGCCTCCCCTCCTGGGCGTACGGTCAATGAGCAGTTCTTC.

The chain links TRBV4-2 to TRBJ2-2, with 7 bases matching TRBD1. CDR1 and CDR2 from the germline V gene are LGHNA and YNFKEQ. V shed 4 bases, J shed 1 base, and the junction held 27 bases outside the gene matches. CDR3 length: 23 residues. DNA for the CDR3: TGTGCCAGCAGCCTACGGGATCACACAGGGGCCCGCGTCGGGCCTAAGAACACCGGGGAGCTGTTTTTT. Translated, it gives CASSLRDHTGARVGPKNTGELFF.

This chain uses TRBV5-1 with TRBJ2-1; D not certain. The germline V gene encodes CDR1 SGHRS and CDR2 YFSETQ. V was pared by 0 bases and J by 6 bases, with 16 bases between. The CDR3 sequence is 16 residues long. CDR3: CASSLAGTYPFNEQFF. DNA of the CDR3: TGCGCCAGCAGCTTGGCGGGCACTTATCCATTCAATGAGCAGTTCTTC.

This clone was seen only once. The V call is TRBV5-1, the J call TRBJ2-7; D ambiguous. Trimming removed 5 bases at V and 1 base at J, with 25 bases between. The CDR3 runs to 18 residues. Germline V gives CDR1 SGHRS, CDR2 YFSETQ. The CDR3 spells CASRGIALKGSASYEQYF. The CDR3 DNA sequence: TGCGCCAGCAGGGGAATAGCCCTTAAAGGGTCGGCATCCTACGAGCAGTACTTC.

This clone was seen once. The chain employs TRBV28 and TRBJ2-3, with TRBD2 identical over 11 bases. The CDR3 is 17 amino acids. With V trimmed by 4 bases and J by 2 bases, 8 bases remained unmatched. Germline V lookup: CDR1 MDHEN, CDR2 SYDVKM. The CDR3: CASSWLAGGGSTDTQYF. CDR3 nucleotides: TGTGCCAGCAGTTGGCTAGCGGGGGGCGGGTCCACAGATACGCAGTATTTT. The variable domain in full, with the rest retrieved from reference TRBV28 and TRBJ2-3, is DVKVTQSSRYLVKRTGEKVFLECVQDMDHENMFWYRQDPGLGLRLIYFSYDVKMKEKGDIPEGYSVSREKKERFSLILESASTNQTSMYLCASSWLAGGGSTDTQYFGPGTRLTVL.

J is TRBJ2-7 and V is TRBV18, with TRBD2 matching over 7 bases. Unmatched junction bases numbered 6, after V lost 1 base and J lost 0 bases. The CDR3 runs to 16 residues. The germline gives CDR1 KGHSH, CDR2 LQKENI. The CDR3 DNA is TGTGCCAGCTCACCACGTGGCGGGAGAAGCTCCTACGAGCAGTACTTC. Its translation is CASSPRGGRSSYEQYF. The complete variable domain, with remaining parts taken from reference TRBV18 and TRBJ2-7, reads NAGVMQNPRHLVRRRGQEARLRCSPMKGHSHVYWYRQLPEEGLKFMVYLQKENIIDESGMPKERFSAEFPKEGPSILRIQQVVRGDSAAYFCASSPRGGRSSYEQYFGPGTRLTVT.

This chain joins TRBV6-5 and TRBJ1-5; D is ambiguous. Germline V gene data show CDR1 as MNHEY and CDR2 as SVGAGI. The length of the CDR3 is 13 residues. V was shortened by 4 bases and J by 5 bases, with 9 bases between the two germline ends. CDR3 residues: CASSSVPHQPQHF. Here the CDR3 DNA reads TGTGCCAGCAGTTCGGTTCCTCATCAGCCCCAGCATTTT.

CDR3 sequence reads: CASVRQNTDTQYF. The CDR3 DNA is TGTGCCAGCGTCCGGCAGAACACAGATACGCAGTATTTT. The chain is built from TRBV2 and TRBJ2-3; D gene unclear. V was clipped by 8 bases and J by 2 bases, with 11 bases between them. The length of the CDR3 is 13 residues. CDR1 and CDR2 from the germline V gene are SNHLY and FYNNEI.

The table lists this clone with a count of one. J is TRBJ2-1 and V is TRBV18; 9 positions agree with TRBD2. CDR3 size: 16 residues. The ends lost 1 base at V and 8 bases at J; junction bases unmatched: 9. Germline CDR1 KGHSH, CDR2 LQKENI. CDR3 coding DNA: TGTGCCAGCTCACCACGGGGTAGCGGGGGCGTCGATGAGCAGTTCTTC. Translating it yields CASSPRGSGGVDEQFF.

The V gene is TRBV4-1, the J gene TRBJ1-4, with D perhaps matching TRBD1 (6 bases). The CDR3 sequence is 17 residues long. V was shortened by 1 base and J by 0 bases, with 12 bases between the two germline ends. Germline lookup yields CDR1 MGHRA and CDR2 YSYEKL. CDR3 bases: TGCGCCAGCAGCCAAGTAGTCCGACAGGCAACTAATGAAAAACTGTTTTTT. Translated: CASSQVVRQATNEKLFF.

About this clone itself: Other DNA sequences of this sample code for an identical CDR3. The chain joins TRBV18 to TRBJ2-5; maybe TRBD1 (6 bases). This CDR3 region has 14 residues. Per germline, CDR1 KGHSH and CDR2 LQKENI. V dropped 3 bases and J dropped 2 bases, with 10 bases sitting between them. The CDR3 nucleotides read TGTGCCAGCTCACCGGAGACAGGACAAGAGACCCAGTACTTC. This translates into CASSPETGQETQYF.

This chain links TRBV5-6 with TRBJ2-1, with D possibly TRBD1 on 6 matching bases. This CDR3 is built from 14 residues. V shed 4 bases and J shed 0 bases, with 8 bases lying between them. Per the germline V gene, CDR1 is SGHDT and CDR2 is YYEEEE. This CDR3 is CASSPDSSYNEQFF. The CDR3 nucleotides read TGTGCCAGCAGCCCGGACAGCTCCTACAATGAGCAGTTCTTC.

This clone was found once. Other DNA sequences in the sample encode the same CDR3. The J gene is TRBJ2-7, the V gene TRBV5-1; no firm D call. Trimming stripped 3 bases from V and 3 bases from J, with 10 bases between. The CDR3 sequence is 13 residues long. CDR1 and CDR2 from the germline V gene are SGHRS and YFSETQ. CDR3 region: CASSSTFSYEQYF. CDR3 coding DNA: TGCGCCAGCAGCTCGACATTCAGCTACGAGCAGTACTTC.

The gene calls are TRBV29-1 and TRBJ2-2, with a tentative D call TRBD2 (6 bases). Between the trimmed V and J ends, which lost 5 bases and 3 bases, there was a span of 10 bases. The CDR3 runs 13 residues. Germline-derived CDR1 and CDR2 are SQVTM and ANQGSEA. CDR3 in amino acids: CSVRWRDTGELFF. DNA for the CDR3: TGCAGCGTTCGGTGGAGGGACACCGGGGAGCTGTTTTTT.

The chain recombines TRBV27 with TRBJ2-5, with 9 bases lining up with TRBD1. The CDR3 consists of 16 residues. The ends lost 3 bases at V and 3 bases at J; junction bases unmatched: 8. CDR1 is MNHEY and CDR2 is SMNVEV in the germline V gene (reference sequence). CDR3 coding DNA: TGTGCCAGCAGTTTCCTCGGGACAGGGCTAGAAGAGACCCAGTACTTC. Its protein product is CASSFLGTGLEETQYF.